Presented here are 10 T cell receptor beta chains from one specimen sequenced in a study. TCRdb fed the RT-PCR reads into MiXCR, producing one record per CDR3 protein. Altogether about 680,000 distinct CDR3 sequences are present, 12% to 15% being singletons, with the ten largest covering 3.6%. Sequenced input: memory CD4+ T cells from blood. All receptors derive from a female donor in good health, serving as a healthy control.

This clonotype was observed many times. The rearrangement uses TRBV27 and TRBJ2-7; tentative D call: TRBD2 (7 bases). Per the germline V gene, CDR1 is MNHEY and CDR2 is SMNVEV (reference sequence). Trimming stripped 6 bases from V and 7 bases from J, with 22 bases between. This CDR3 contains 15 residues. The CDR3 nucleotides read TGTGCCAGCAGCCTCACAGGGATTGGGGGGGAGGAGCAGTACTTC. Protein product: CASSLTGIGGEEQYF.

The table lists this clonotype with many counts. This chain joins TRBV20-1 and TRBJ2-1, with D possibly TRBD2 on 5 matching bases. The CDR3 is made up of 13 amino acids. Germline values: CDR1 DFQATT, CDR2 SNEGSKA (reference sequence). V was cut by 6 bases and J by 0 bases, with 9 bases left in between. CDR3 bases: TGCAGTGCCGGGGAGAGCTCCTACAATGAGCAGTTCTTC. Its translation: CSAGESSYNEQFF.

This clonotype was counted at least ten times. V and J are TRBV7-2 and TRBJ2-7; perhaps TRBD2 as D (5 bases). Germline CDR1 reads SGHTA; CDR2 reads FQGNSA. With 5 bases removed from V and 3 bases from J, the gap between germline ends came to 17 bases. The CDR3 has 15 amino acids. CDR3 sequence: CASSAPGKAGYEQYF. For the CDR3, the DNA is TGTGCCAGCAGCGCCCCCGGGAAAGCTGGCTACGAGCAGTACTTC.

This clonotype was counted only a few times. This sequence joins TRBV15 and TRBJ1-6; perhaps TRBD1 as D (5 bases). This CDR3 spans 15 amino acids. CDR1 is LNHNV, CDR2 YYDKDF, per germline (reference sequence). With 0 bases removed from V and 14 bases from J, the gap between germline ends came to 17 bases. CDR3 sequence (DNA): TGTGCCACCAGCAGAGATCATCGGCAGGGCGGGTCCCTCCACTTT. This gives the protein CATSRDHRQGGSLHF.

This rearrangement joins TRBV7-2 to TRBJ2-5; the D gene is possibly TRBD2 (6 bases). V dropped 5 bases and J dropped 4 bases, with 14 bases sitting between them. The CDR3 has 14 amino acids. Germline CDR1 is SGHTA and CDR2 is FQGNSA. CDR3 in DNA: TGTGCCAGCAGCCAGACTAGAGGGGCAGAGACCCAGTACTTC. This translates into CASSQTRGAETQYF.

This clonotype has more than one count but fewer than ten. The genes are TRBV5-1 and TRBJ2-1; D call uncertain. In germline, CDR1 is SGHRS, CDR2 YFSETQ. Trimming removed 1 base at V and 0 bases at J, with 14 bases between. The CDR3 contains 17 residues. For the CDR3, the DNA is TGCGCCAGCAGCTTGACGGGCGGTCCCGGCTCCTACAATGAGCAGTTCTTC. Its protein product is CASSLTGGPGSYNEQFF. Complete variable domain (other parts from reference TRBV5-1 and TRBJ2-1): KAGVTQTPRYLIKTRGQQVTLSCSPISGHRSVSWYQQTPGQGLQFLFEYFSETQRNKGNFPGRFSGRQFSNSRSEMNVSTLELGDSALYLCASSLTGGPGSYNEQFFGPGTRLTVL.

This CDR3 reads CASSKLDSSYNEQFF. The CDR3 DNA reads TGTGCCAGCAGCAAGTTGGATAGCTCCTACAATGAGCAGTTCTTC. The chain links TRBV21-1 to TRBJ2-1. TRBV21-1 is described as a pseudogene. The CDR3 extends over 15 amino acids.

This clonotype has just a few counts. The chain employs TRBV7-9 and TRBJ1-1, with TRBD1 matching 8 bases. The CDR3 consists of 12 residues. In germline, CDR1 is SEHNR, CDR2 FQNEAQ (reference sequence). Losses at the gene ends were 4 bases for V and 10 bases for J; bases not matched to a gene: 5. The chain's CDR3 is CASSSETGAAFF. The CDR3 DNA reads TGTGCCAGCAGCTCAGAGACAGGGGCAGCTTTCTTT.

This clonotype occurred many times. The genes are TRBV18 and TRBJ2-2; D gene ambiguous. The V gene lost 3 bases and the J gene lost 1 base, with 12 bases spanning the gap. The CDR3 is made up of 16 amino acids. Germline V CDR1 and CDR2: KGHSH, LQKENI. CDR3 protein: CASSPPPAENTGELFF. The CDR3 DNA reads TGTGCCAGCTCACCCCCACCAGCCGAGAACACCGGGGAGCTGTTTTTT.

The chain recombines TRBV5-6 with TRBJ2-2; D remains unclear. CDR1 and CDR2 (germline): SGHDT, YYEEEE. The CDR3 consists of 16 residues. V dropped 4 bases and J dropped 0 bases, with 13 bases sitting between them. The CDR3 DNA reads TGTGCCAGCAGCCCCCTGTCAGACCCGAACACCGGGGAGCTGTTTTTT. This sequence encodes CASSPLSDPNTGELFF.